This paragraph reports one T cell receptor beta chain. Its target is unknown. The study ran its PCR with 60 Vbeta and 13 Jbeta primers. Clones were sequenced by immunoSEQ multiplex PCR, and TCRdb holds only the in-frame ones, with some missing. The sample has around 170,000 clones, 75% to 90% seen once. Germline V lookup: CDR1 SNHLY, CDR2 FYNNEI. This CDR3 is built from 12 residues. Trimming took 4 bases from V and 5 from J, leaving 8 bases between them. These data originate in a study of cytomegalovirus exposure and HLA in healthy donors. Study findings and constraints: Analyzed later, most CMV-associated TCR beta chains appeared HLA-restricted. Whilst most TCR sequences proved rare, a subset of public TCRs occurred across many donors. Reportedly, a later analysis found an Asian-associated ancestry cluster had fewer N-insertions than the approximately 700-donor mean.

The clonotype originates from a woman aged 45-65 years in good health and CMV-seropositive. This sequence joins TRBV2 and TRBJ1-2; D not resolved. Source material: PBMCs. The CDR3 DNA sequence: TGTGCCAGCAGTGCAGAGGGTTATGGCTACACCTTC. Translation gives CASSAEGYGYTF.